The 27 T cell receptor beta chains in this list originate from one sample, sequenced in a study of blood T cell repertoires in COVID-19. Profiled with immunoSEQ multiplex PCR; TCRdb holds only in-frame clones, not every one. The sample shows about 170,000 clones, 80% to 90% of them seen only once. The sequencing input was peripheral blood. The receptors were sampled from an elderly woman with COVID-19, enrolled during active disease.

The chain couples TRBV7-2 to TRBJ2-5, with 9 bases fitting TRBD2. The CDR3 runs 16 residues. Germline CDR1 and CDR2: SGHTA and FQGNSA. V gave up 1 base and J gave up 5 bases; unmatched junction bases: 8. The CDR3 DNA sequence: TGTGCCAGCAGCTTAGGACATCTAGCGGGGCTGGAGACCCAGTACTTC. Translation: CASSLGHLAGLETQYF.

J is TRBJ2-2 and V is TRBV18; TRBD1 agrees at 7 bases. The germline V gene has CDR1 KGHSH and CDR2 LQKENI. The length of the CDR3 is 15 residues. J lost 6 bases, V lost 2 bases, and 6 bases had no gene match. The CDR3 spells CASSPFQGDPGELFF. The DNA for the CDR3 is TGTGCCAGCTCACCATTCCAGGGGGATCCCGGGGAGCTGTTTTTT.

The V and J genes are TRBV27 and TRBJ1-4, with 7 positions matching TRBD1. Unmatched junction bases numbered 10, after V lost 5 bases and J lost 4 bases. The germline V gene encodes CDR1 MNHEY and CDR2 SMNVEV (reference sequence). The CDR3 length is 16 residues. The CDR3 sequence is CASSTNPGQLNEKLFF. CDR3 DNA sequence: TGTGCCAGCAGTACAAATCCGGGACAGCTTAATGAAAAACTGTTTTTT.

The chain uses TRBV5-3 and TRBJ2-2; 7 nucleotides line up with TRBD1. TRBV5-3 falls under the ORF class, with uncertain function. The J segment lost 2 bases and the V segment lost 4 bases, leaving 5 bases of the junction unmatched. The CDR3 covers 15 residues. CDR3 in DNA: TGTGCCAGAAGCCCGACAGGGTTAAACACCGGGGAGCTGTTTTTT. Translated: CARSPTGLNTGELFF.

The chain carries TRBV2 and TRBJ2-7, with 11 bases aligning to TRBD2. CDR1 SNHLY and CDR2 FYNNEI come from the germline V gene. Trimming at V came to 6 bases and at J to 7 bases, leaving 11 bases not matched to a gene. There are 15 residues in the CDR3. CDR3 protein: CASRPRGLAVEEQYF. The CDR3 region has the DNA TGTGCCAGCAGGCCCCGGGGACTAGCGGTAGAAGAGCAGTACTTC. Combining the CDR3 with reference TRBV2 and TRBJ2-7 gives the whole variable domain EPEVTQTPSHQVTQMGQEVILRCVPISNHLYFYWYRQILGQKVEFLVSFYNNEISEKSEIFDDQFSVERPDGSNFTLKIRSTKLEDSAMYFCASRPRGLAVEEQYFGPGTRLTVT.

This sequence joins TRBV6-4 and TRBJ2-2; 9 nucleotides agree with TRBD1. After removal of 6 bases from V and 6 bases from J, the junction contained 2 bases not matched to a gene. Germline CDR1 reads MRHNA; CDR2 reads SNTAGT. CDR3 length equals 13 residues. The CDR3: CASSRQGAGELFF. The CDR3 coding sequence is TGTGCCAGCAGCCGACAGGGGGCCGGGGAGCTGTTTTTT.

The rearrangement uses TRBV30 and TRBJ2-7; perhaps TRBD1 as D (6 bases). The CDR3 is 12 residues long. V gave up 0 bases and J gave up 7 bases, with 10 bases separating them. Germline CDR1 is GTSNPN and CDR2 is SVGIG (reference sequence). The CDR3 spells CAWSVHGTEQYF. The CDR3, as DNA: TGTGCCTGGAGTGTACACGGGACAGAGCAGTACTTC.

This chain connects TRBV9 to TRBJ2-1, with 9 bases lining up with TRBD1. Germline V gives CDR1 SGDLS, CDR2 YYNGEE. Unmatched junction bases numbered 12, after V lost 4 bases and J lost 7 bases. This CDR3 is built from 16 residues. The CDR3 reads CASSNQGGTGINEQFF. The DNA of the CDR3 is TGTGCCAGCAGCAACCAGGGAGGGACAGGGATAAATGAGCAGTTCTTC. Full variable domain (remainder filled in from reference TRBV9 and TRBJ2-1): DSGVTQTPKHLITATGQRVTLRCSPRSGDLSVYWYQQSLDQGLQFLIQYYNGEERAKGNILERFSAQQFPDLHSELNLSSLELGDSALYFCASSNQGGTGINEQFFGPGTRLTVL.

The chain employs TRBV3-1 (or the pseudogene TRBV3-2) and TRBJ1-1, with D unclear. Germline V CDR1 and CDR2: LGHDT, YNNKEL (reference sequence). This CDR3 is built from 13 residues. The germline V and J ends were trimmed by 4 bases and 1 base, with 7 bases remaining between them. The CDR3: CASSRHSNTEAFF. The CDR3 region has the DNA TGTGCCAGCAGCCGACATTCGAACACTGAAGCTTTCTTT.

The V and J genes are TRBV3-1 (or the pseudogene TRBV3-2) and TRBJ1-1, with no clear D. Between the trimmed V and J ends, which lost 2 bases and 1 base, there was a span of 5 bases. This CDR3 is 13 amino acids long. Germline CDR1 and CDR2: LGHDT and YNNKEL (reference sequence). The CDR3 region is CASSQWQNTEAFF. Written as DNA, the CDR3 is TGTGCCAGCAGCCAATGGCAGAACACTGAAGCTTTCTTT.

The chain combines TRBV10-3 with TRBJ2-7; TRBD2 matches 9 bases. Trimming took 5 bases from V and 1 from J; bases not matched to a gene: 3. Germline CDR1 reads ENHRY; CDR2 reads SYGVKD. The CDR3 length is 14 residues. DNA of the CDR3: TGTGCCATCAGTCGGACTAGCGAGTCCTACGAGCAGTACTTC. It yields the protein CAISRTSESYEQYF.

The rearrangement joins TRBV10-3 to TRBJ2-1; D is unclear. The germline V gene encodes CDR1 ENHRY and CDR2 SYGVKD. The V end lost 0 bases, the J end lost 0 bases, and 9 bases lay between the germline ends. The CDR3 is 16 amino acids. The CDR3 DNA is TGTGCCATCAGTGAGTCCAAGGCTAGCTCCTACAATGAGCAGTTCTTC. Protein sequence: CAISESKASSYNEQFF.

The chain joins TRBV7-3 to TRBJ1-4, with 8 bases aligning to TRBD1. Per germline, CDR1 SGHTA and CDR2 FQGTGA. V lost 4 bases to trimming and J lost 7 bases; unmatched junction nucleotides: 17. The CDR3 is made up of 18 amino acids. CDR3 DNA: TGTGCCAGCAGCTCTACCCGACCGCCTAGGACAGGGAGTGAAAAACTGTTTTTT. This sequence encodes CASSSTRPPRTGSEKLFF.

The chain combines TRBV19 with TRBJ2-7, with a possible D match to TRBD2 (6 bases). The V gene's germline CDR1 is LNHDA and CDR2 SQIVND (reference sequence). The CDR3 spans 15 residues. V was cut by 4 bases and J by 7 bases, with 20 bases left in between. CDR3 protein: CASSTLLAPAGEQYF. The CDR3 DNA is TGTGCCAGTAGTACCCTACTAGCCCCGGCGGGAGAGCAGTACTTC.

The V call is TRBV18, the J call TRBJ1-3, with D hard to call. The CDR3 is 19 residues long. V lost 3 bases and J 0 bases, leaving 21 bases between the germline ends. Germline CDR1 reads KGHSH; CDR2 reads LQKENI. The CDR3: CASSPPHWRQTRSGNTIYF. In DNA, the CDR3 is TGTGCCAGCTCACCCCCCCATTGGCGACAAACCCGCTCTGGAAACACCATATATTTT.

The chain has TRBV9 and TRBJ2-1; 9 nucleotides match TRBD1. The germline gives CDR1 SGDLS, CDR2 YYNGEE. This CDR3 comprises 16 residues. V shed 4 bases and J 6 bases; nucleotides not matched to a gene: 11. The CDR3 here is CASSIRTGARGNEQFF. CDR3 DNA sequence: TGTGCCAGCAGCATCCGGACAGGGGCCCGGGGCAATGAGCAGTTCTTC.

This chain joins TRBV24-1 and TRBJ2-5; 9 bases align to TRBD1. Germline-derived CDR1 and CDR2 are KGHDR and SFDVKD. CDR3 size: 15 residues. After removal of 5 bases from V and 5 bases from J, the junction contained 8 bases not matched to a gene. CDR3 DNA: TGTGCCACCAGTGTGAGGACAGGGGTGGGGGAGACCCAGTACTTC. This gives the protein CATSVRTGVGETQYF.

The V gene is TRBV28, the J gene TRBJ1-2; TRBD1 matches at 8 bases. The germline V gene has CDR1 MDHEN and CDR2 SYDVKM. V lost 7 bases, J lost 4 bases, and 5 bases stayed unmatched. This CDR3 comprises 13 residues. For the CDR3, the DNA is TGTGCCAGCACCGCGGACAGGGTCTATGGCTACACCTTC. It codes for CASTADRVYGYTF.

This sequence joins TRBV11-2 and TRBJ2-3; possibly TRBD1 for D (6 bases). The germline V gene has CDR1 SGHAT and CDR2 FQNNGV. V lost 5 bases, J lost 6 bases, and 12 bases lay in between. There are 13 residues in the CDR3. CDR3 sequence: CASSLTGPDTQYF. The CDR3 DNA sequence: TGTGCCAGCAGCCTTACAGGGCCGGATACGCAGTATTTT.

Here the CDR3 reads CASSLGLAARSYEQYF. The CDR3 nucleotides read TGCGCCAGCAGCTTGGGACTAGCGGCCCGGTCCTACGAGCAGTACTTC. The rearrangement uses TRBV5-1 and TRBJ2-7; TRBD2 aligns across 9 bases. From germline, CDR1 is SGHRS and CDR2 YFSETQ. The ends lost 0 bases at V and 1 base at J; junction bases unmatched: 5. CDR3 length: 16 residues.

This chain uses TRBV19 with TRBJ2-7; the D gene is possibly TRBD1 (9 bases). The CDR3 runs 19 residues. Germline assignment: CDR1 LNHDA and CDR2 SQIVND (reference sequence). The V and J ends lost 0 bases and 3 bases respectively, with 24 bases between them. Here the CDR3 reads CASSIEDRGLSGGLYEQYF. CDR3 DNA: TGTGCCAGTAGTATAGAGGACAGGGGACTCAGCGGGGGCCTCTACGAGCAGTACTTC.

The chain carries TRBV2 and TRBJ2-2; 8 bases agree with TRBD1. This CDR3 is 14 amino acids long. The junction had 5 bases not matched to a gene; V was cut back by 4 bases and J by 7 bases. Germline lookup yields CDR1 SNHLY and CDR2 FYNNEI. DNA of the CDR3: TGTGCCAGCAGTGTGCAGGGGGCTCACGGGGAGCTGTTTTTT. This codes for CASSVQGAHGELFF.

This chain joins TRBV5-1 and TRBJ1-2, with TRBD1 identical over 7 bases. This CDR3 is 12 amino acids long. V lost 0 bases to trimming and J lost 8 bases; unmatched junction nucleotides: 1. In germline, CDR1 is SGHRS, CDR2 YFSETQ. CDR3 in amino acids: CASSLGGGGYTF. DNA for the CDR3: TGCGCCAGCAGCTTGGGAGGGGGCGGCTACACCTTC.

CDR3 protein: CASSTPGQGNEKLFF. CDR3 nucleotides: TGTGCCAGCAGCACCCCCGGACAGGGTAATGAAAAACTGTTTTTT. The chain joins TRBV5-4 to TRBJ1-4; TRBD1 matches at 8 bases. V trimming: 4 bases; J trimming: 4 bases; junction bases outside the gene matches: 6. CDR1 is SGHNT and CDR2 is YYREEE in the germline V gene (reference sequence). The CDR3 loop spans 15 amino acids.

As concerns this clone: The same CDR3 arises from other DNA sequences in this sample as well. V usage is TRBV18 and J usage is TRBJ1-2; 7 bases match TRBD1. The CDR3 has 12 amino acids. Trimming removed 6 bases from V and 8 bases from J; junction bases left unmatched: 6. Germline V gene lookup returns CDR1 KGHSH and CDR2 LQKENI. The CDR3 DNA reads TGTGCCAGCTCCCCAGACAGGGACGGCTACACCTTC. Its translation: CASSPDRDGYTF.

A single count supports this clone. The rearrangement links TRBV27 to TRBJ2-1; TRBD1 might be the D (5 bases). Between the trimmed V and J ends, which lost 10 bases and 7 bases, there was a span of 20 bases. Germline V gene lookup returns CDR1 MNHEY and CDR2 SMNVEV (reference sequence). The CDR3 covers 14 residues. CDR3 nucleotides: TGTGCCACTACCAAAAGGGGCTTAACGAATGAGCAGTTCTTC. It is translated as CATTKRGLTNEQFF.

The chain links TRBV6-5 to TRBJ2-7; tentatively, D is TRBD2 (6 bases). The V gene's germline CDR1 is MNHEY and CDR2 SVGAGI. This CDR3 region has 14 residues. V lost 7 bases and J lost 0, with 13 bases in between. Here the CDR3 DNA reads TGTGCCAGCACCGAGGCCGGGAGCTCCTACGAGCAGTACTTC. It specifies CASTEAGSSYEQYF.